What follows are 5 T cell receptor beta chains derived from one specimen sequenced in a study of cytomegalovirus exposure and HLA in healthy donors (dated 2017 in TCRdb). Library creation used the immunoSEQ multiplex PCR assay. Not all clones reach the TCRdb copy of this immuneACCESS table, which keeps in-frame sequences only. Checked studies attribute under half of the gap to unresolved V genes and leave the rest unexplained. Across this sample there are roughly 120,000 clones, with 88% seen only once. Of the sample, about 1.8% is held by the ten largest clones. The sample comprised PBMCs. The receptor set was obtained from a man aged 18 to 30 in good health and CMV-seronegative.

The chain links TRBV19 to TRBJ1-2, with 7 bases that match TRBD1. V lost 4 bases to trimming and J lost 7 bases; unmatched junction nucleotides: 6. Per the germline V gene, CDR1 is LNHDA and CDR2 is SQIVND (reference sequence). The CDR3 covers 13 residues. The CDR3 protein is CASSKRGQVGYTF. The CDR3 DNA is TGTGCCAGTAGTAAGAGGGGGCAGGTTGGCTACACCTTC.

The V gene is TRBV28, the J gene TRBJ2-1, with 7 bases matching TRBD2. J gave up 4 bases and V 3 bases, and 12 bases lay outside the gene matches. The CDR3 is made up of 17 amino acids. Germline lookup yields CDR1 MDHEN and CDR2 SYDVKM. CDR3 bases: TGTGCCAGCAGTTTTACCCAGTTCCGCGGGAGTTACAATGAGCAGTTCTTC. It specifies CASSFTQFRGSYNEQFF.

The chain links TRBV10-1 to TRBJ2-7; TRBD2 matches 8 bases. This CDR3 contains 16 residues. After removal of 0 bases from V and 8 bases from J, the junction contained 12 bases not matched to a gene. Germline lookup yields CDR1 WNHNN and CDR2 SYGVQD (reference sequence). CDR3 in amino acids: CASSESSLAGPLKQYF. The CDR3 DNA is TGCGCCAGCAGTGAGTCGAGTTTAGCGGGGCCCCTGAAGCAGTACTTC.

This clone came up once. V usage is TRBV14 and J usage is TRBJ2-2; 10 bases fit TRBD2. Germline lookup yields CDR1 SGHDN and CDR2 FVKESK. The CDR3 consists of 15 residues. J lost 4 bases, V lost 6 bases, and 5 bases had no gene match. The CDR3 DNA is TGTGCCAGCAGACTAGCGGGGCCCGCCACCGGGGAGCTGTTTTTT. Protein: CASRLAGPATGELFF.

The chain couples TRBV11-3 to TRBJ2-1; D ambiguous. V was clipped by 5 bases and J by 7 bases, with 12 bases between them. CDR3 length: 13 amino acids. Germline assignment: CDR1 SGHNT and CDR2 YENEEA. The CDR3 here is CASSAGPGNEQFF. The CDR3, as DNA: TGTGCCAGCAGCGCCGGCCCCGGGAATGAGCAGTTCTTC.